What follows are 2 T cell receptor beta chains derived from one specimen sequenced in a study of OX40 agonist ivuxolimab in advanced cancers. Assay: immunoSEQ multiplex PCR; the TCRdb copy retains only in-frame clones and omits some. The sample records roughly 75,000 clones, more than 70% being singletons. Here the sequenced sample was CD4+ or CD8+ T cells sorted from blood, taken in a trial of the OX40 agonist ivuxolimab. Receptor source: an adult with an advanced solid tumor such as melanoma, head and neck, liver or kidney cancer.

The CDR3 DNA reads TGTGCCAGTACGACACGTATCACCGGGGAGCTGTTTTTT. Translating it yields CASTTRITGELFF. The J gene is TRBJ2-2, the V gene TRBV19; the D is unclear. V was clipped by 7 bases and J by 4 bases, with 10 bases between them. CDR1 LNHDA and CDR2 SQIVND come from the germline V gene (reference sequence). The CDR3 extends over 13 amino acids.

This chain joins TRBV6-5 and TRBJ2-1; 9 bases line up with TRBD2. CDR1 is MNHEY, CDR2 SVGAGI, per germline. V lost 5 bases to trimming and J lost 0 bases; unmatched junction nucleotides: 2. CDR3 size: 15 residues. The CDR3 here is CASSGSGSSYNEQFF. CDR3 DNA sequence: TGTGCCAGCAGTGGTAGCGGGAGCTCCTACAATGAGCAGTTCTTC.